The 25 T cell receptor beta chains reported below all come from one sample, sequenced in a study of shared clonotypes between healthy human individuals. TCRdb keeps only in-frame clones here, not all; method: immunoSEQ multiplex PCR. The repertoire consists of 400,000 to 500,000 clones, with 65% to 80% occurring once and the leading ten covering approximately 12%. What was sequenced was PBMCs. The receptors were sampled from a woman aged 40 to 50 in good health. Some clones in this sample may be carry-over from other donors' samples.

The chain has TRBV4-1 and TRBJ2-1; 10 bases map to TRBD2. Germline values: CDR1 MGHRA, CDR2 YSYEKL. The CDR3 consists of 16 residues. V shed 3 bases and J 3 bases; nucleotides not matched to a gene: 5. The CDR3 here is CASSQGLASGYNEQFF. The CDR3 DNA reads TGCGCCAGCAGCCAGGGACTAGCGTCGGGCTACAATGAGCAGTTCTTC.

A few counts support this clone. The chain carries TRBV19 and TRBJ1-5; possible D gene TRBD1, 5 bases. Trimming shortened V by 11 bases and J by 2 bases, and 19 bases separated the two germline ends. CDR1 and CDR2 (germline): LNHDA, SQIVND (reference sequence). This CDR3 has 15 residues. The CDR3 bases are TGTGCCGGGGGGGATTCTAGGGCGCGCAATCAGCCCCAGCATTTT. Translated, it gives CAGGDSRARNQPQHF.

The V and J genes are TRBV27 and TRBJ2-2; no reliable D call. V shed 7 bases and J shed 4 bases, with 16 bases lying between them. The CDR3 spans 15 residues. The germline V gene encodes CDR1 MNHEY and CDR2 SMNVEV (reference sequence). CDR3 bases: TGTGCCAGCACCTTTGACCCGTTAGGCACCGGGGAGCTGTTTTTT. Protein: CASTFDPLGTGELFF.

This rearrangement joins TRBV28 to TRBJ2-1; 10 positions agree with TRBD2. The CDR3 has 15 amino acids. CDR1 is MDHEN, CDR2 SYDVKM, per germline. Trimming took 6 bases from V and 4 from J; bases not matched to a gene: 6. CDR3 coding DNA: TGTGCCAGCAGCCCTACTAGCGGGAATTACAATGAGCAGTTCTTC. This sequence encodes CASSPTSGNYNEQFF.

CDR3 in amino acids: CASSPGIATNEKLFF. The CDR3 bases are TGTGCCAGCAGCCCCGGCATTGCAACTAATGAAAAACTGTTTTTT. The rearrangement joins TRBV5-4 to TRBJ1-4; the D is unclear. The V gene lost 4 bases and the J gene lost 0 bases, with 10 bases spanning the gap. The CDR3 extends over 15 amino acids. The germline V gene has CDR1 SGHNT and CDR2 YYREEE (reference sequence).

This clone was seen just once. This chain connects TRBV19 to TRBJ2-3, with TRBD1 matching over 9 bases. V lost 3 bases and J lost 2; bases outside the gene matches: 9. This CDR3 has 17 amino acids. From germline, CDR1 is LNHDA and CDR2 SQIVND (reference sequence). This CDR3 is CASSMGQGYSYTDTQYF. In DNA form, the CDR3 reads TGTGCCAGTAGTATGGGACAGGGTTATTCCTACACAGATACGCAGTATTTT.

The chain carries TRBV27 and TRBJ2-7; a possible D gene is TRBD1 (6 bases). Germline loops: CDR1 MNHEY, CDR2 SMNVEV (reference sequence). The germline V and J ends were trimmed by 0 bases and 6 bases, with 12 bases remaining between them. The CDR3 runs to 14 residues. As DNA, the CDR3 is TGTGCCAGCAGTTTATCAACCTCCAGGGGCGAGCAGTACTTC. The encoded protein is CASSLSTSRGEQYF.

The V and J genes are TRBV6-5 and TRBJ2-3, with 11 bases aligning to TRBD1. Losses at the gene ends were 6 bases for V and 6 bases for J; bases not matched to a gene: 8. The CDR3 runs to 15 residues. Germline V CDR1 and CDR2: MNHEY, SVGAGI. The CDR3, as DNA: TGTGCCAGCAGCCAACAGGGACAGGGGGTGGATACGCAGTATTTT. Translation gives CASSQQGQGVDTQYF.

This clone was counted many times. The chain uses TRBV5-4 and TRBJ2-4, with D perhaps matching TRBD1 or TRBD2 (5 bases each). Germline values: CDR1 SGHNT, CDR2 YYREEE (reference sequence). The CDR3 is made up of 15 amino acids. Trimming took 0 bases from V and 1 from J, leaving 8 bases between them. The CDR3: CASSLGGAAKNIQYF. CDR3 bases: TGTGCCAGCAGCTTGGGAGGGGCCGCCAAAAACATTCAGTACTTC. The whole variable domain, filled in from reference TRBV5-4 and TRBJ2-4, reads ETGVTQSPTHLIKTRGQQVTLRCSSQSGHNTVSWYQQALGQGPQFIFQYYREEENGRGNFPPRFSGLQFPNYSSELNVNALELDDSALYLCASSLGGAAKNIQYFGAGTRLSVL.

This clone was counted between two and nine times. This chain connects TRBV30 to TRBJ1-2; D might be TRBD1 (5 bases). V was clipped by 2 bases and J by 2 bases, with 12 bases between them. The CDR3 extends over 14 amino acids. The germline gives CDR1 GTSNPN, CDR2 SVGIG (reference sequence). Here the CDR3 reads CAWSPGGGNYGYTF. CDR3 nucleotides: TGTGCCTGGAGTCCCGGGGGGGGGAACTATGGCTACACCTTC. Filled out from reference TRBV30 and TRBJ1-2, the complete variable domain reads SQTIHQWPATLVQPVGSPLSLECTVEGTSNPNLYWYRQAAGRGLQLLFYSVGIGQISSEVPQNLSASRPQDRQFILSSKKLLLSDSGFYLCAWSPGGGNYGYTFGSGTRLTVV.

V is TRBV15 and J is TRBJ2-1; possible D gene TRBD2, 6 bases. This CDR3 has 13 amino acids. V was cut by 0 bases and J by 7 bases, with 7 bases left in between. CDR1 LNHNV and CDR2 YYDKDF come from the germline V gene (reference sequence). The chain's CDR3 is CATSREGGNEQFF. The DNA for the CDR3 is TGTGCCACCAGCAGAGAGGGAGGAAATGAGCAGTTCTTC.

V is TRBV25-1 and J is TRBJ1-1; D is ambiguous. The V end lost 6 bases, the J end lost 4 bases, and 12 bases lay between the germline ends. This CDR3 contains 13 residues. From germline, CDR1 is MGHDK and CDR2 SYGVNS. CDR3 bases: TGTGCCAGCAGCATAGGGTTTGGCACTGAAGCTTTCTTT. Translation gives CASSIGFGTEAFF.

The chain combines TRBV5-4 with TRBJ2-2, with D possibly matching TRBD2 (6 bases). Germline V gene data show CDR1 as SGHNT and CDR2 as YYREEE (reference sequence). V was pared by 0 bases and J by 1 base, with 7 bases between. The CDR3 is made up of 15 amino acids. The CDR3 sequence: CASSLVGLNTGELFF. CDR3 nucleotide sequence: TGTGCCAGCAGCTTGGTGGGACTGAACACCGGGGAGCTGTTTTTT.

This clone was seen more than once but under ten times. The gene calls are TRBV6-6 and TRBJ2-2; 9 positions agree with TRBD1. V trimming: 6 bases; J trimming: 4 bases; junction bases outside the gene matches: 6. The CDR3 extends over 15 amino acids. Germline-derived CDR1 and CDR2 are MNHNY and SVGAGI (reference sequence). CDR3 coding DNA: TGTGCCAGCAGACTACAGGGGGCGGGCACCGGGGAGCTGTTTTTT. Its protein is CASRLQGAGTGELFF.

The CDR3 DNA follows: TGTGCCAGTAGTAAGGACCCAATCACCGGGGAGCTGTTTTTT. Translation gives CASSKDPITGELFF. The chain joins TRBV19 to TRBJ2-2; D not resolved. V lost 4 bases, J lost 4 bases, and 10 bases lay in between. The germline V gene encodes CDR1 LNHDA and CDR2 SQIVND (reference sequence). The CDR3 spans 14 residues.

This chain links TRBV19 with TRBJ2-5; 7 bases line up with TRBD2. CDR3 length: 13 amino acids. CDR1 and CDR2 from the germline V gene are LNHDA and SQIVND (reference sequence). V lost 4 bases to trimming and J lost 5 bases; unmatched junction nucleotides: 4. CDR3 amino acids: CASSTTSRETQYF. The CDR3 region has the DNA TGTGCCAGTAGTACGACTAGCCGTGAGACCCAGTACTTC.

The rearrangement joins TRBV14 to TRBJ2-3; 8 bases match TRBD1. There are 12 residues in the CDR3. Per germline, CDR1 SGHDN and CDR2 FVKESK. The V segment lost 4 bases and the J segment 6 bases; nucleotides outside the gene matches: 0. In DNA, the CDR3 is TGTGCCAGCAGCCGGACAGGGGATACGCAGTATTTT. It codes for CASSRTGDTQYF.

This chain uses TRBV6-1 with TRBJ1-3, with D perhaps TRBD1 (6 bases). CDR3 length: 14 residues. Germline CDR1 MNHNS, CDR2 SASEGT. V was trimmed by 7 bases and J by 3 bases, leaving 13 bases between them. CDR3 DNA sequence: TGTGCCAGCACCTTGGGAGGGGGTGGAAACACCATATATTTT. Its translation is CASTLGGGGNTIYF.

The rearrangement joins TRBV18 to TRBJ2-6; 7 nucleotides match TRBD1. Germline assignment: CDR1 KGHSH and CDR2 LQKENI. V was clipped by 5 bases and J by 0 bases; unmatched bases: 7. The CDR3 loop spans 17 amino acids. CDR3 nucleotide sequence: TGTGCCAGCTCAAGGAAGGACAGGCCCTCTGGGGCCAACGTCCTGACTTTC. Protein sequence: CASSRKDRPSGANVLTF.

A few counts support this clone. The chain combines TRBV5-1 with TRBJ2-3; the match to TRBD2 covers 13 bases. V lost 4 bases and J lost 6; bases outside the gene matches: 5. Germline assignment: CDR1 SGHRS and CDR2 YFSETQ. CDR3 length: 15 residues. For the CDR3, the DNA is TGCGCCAGCAGCCTCTGGACTAGCGGGAGCGATACGCAGTATTTT. It translates to CASSLWTSGSDTQYF.

The V gene is TRBV19, the J gene TRBJ2-3; tentatively, D is TRBD1 (5 bases). CDR1 LNHDA and CDR2 SQIVND come from the germline V gene (reference sequence). V lost 2 bases and J lost 4, with 13 bases in between. The CDR3 extends over 15 amino acids. This chain's CDR3 is CASSIRRGDADTQYF. In nucleotides, the CDR3 is TGTGCCAGTAGTATAAGAAGGGGTGACGCAGATACGCAGTATTTT.

A note on this clone: Different DNA sequences within this sample yield the same CDR3. The rearrangement uses TRBV9 and TRBJ2-1; D might be TRBD1 (6 bases). V was cut by 2 bases and J by 0 bases, with 9 bases left in between. This CDR3 has 15 amino acids. CDR1 and CDR2 from the germline V gene are SGDLS and YYNGEE. CDR3 DNA: TGTGCCAGCAGCGTTACAGGGAGCTCCTACAATGAGCAGTTCTTC. Residues: CASSVTGSSYNEQFF.

This rearrangement joins TRBV6-1 to TRBJ2-7; TRBD2 agrees at 12 bases. The germline V gene encodes CDR1 MNHNS and CDR2 SASEGT. The CDR3 sequence is 14 residues long. The J segment lost 3 bases and the V segment lost 7 bases, leaving 4 bases of the junction unmatched. CDR3 bases: TGTGCCAGCACTAGACTAGCGGGAGTCTACGAGCAGTACTTC. Translated: CASTRLAGVYEQYF.

The chain combines TRBV18 with TRBJ2-3, with 8 bases fitting TRBD2. There are 15 residues in the CDR3. Losses at the gene ends were 5 bases for V and 4 bases for J; bases not matched to a gene: 8. Germline assignment: CDR1 KGHSH and CDR2 LQKENI. The CDR3 here is CASSSLAGRSDTQYF. In DNA form, the CDR3 reads TGTGCCAGCTCATCCTTAGCGGGACGGTCAGATACGCAGTATTTT.

The rearrangement joins TRBV28 to TRBJ2-7; TRBD1 matches 8 bases. CDR3 length: 15 amino acids. The germline V gene encodes CDR1 MDHEN and CDR2 SYDVKM. With V trimmed by 3 bases and J by 6 bases, 10 bases remained unmatched. The CDR3 loop reads CASSFLRDRRTEQYF. CDR3 nucleotides: TGTGCCAGCAGTTTCCTCCGGGACAGGAGGACCGAGCAGTACTTC.